This T cell receptor beta chain was identified during a study of radiotherapy plus CTLA-4 blockade in lung cancer. Study details: Objective responses were documented in about 19% of patients, with disease control in about 28%.

Findings and limits, study-wide: Blood TCR clones of tumor origin expanded after radiotherapy plus ipilimumab. According to reports, early shifts in blood T cell clones, alongside interferon-beta, forecast response most accurately.

Per germline, CDR1 MGHRA and CDR2 YSYEKL. The CDR3 consists of 16 residues. V shed 0 bases and J 8 bases; nucleotides not matched to a gene: 11. Of note for this clone: Antigen specificity is unknown.

Produced via immunoSEQ multiplex PCR; TCRdb's table is partial and in-frame only. The table records some 100,000 clones, approximately 84% of them present only once. Ipilimumab CTLA-4 blockade and focal radiation were given to patients with chemo-refractory metastatic non-small-cell lung cancer. The genes are TRBV4-1 and TRBJ1-2, with 8 bases fitting TRBD1. This TCR came from a human donor with non-small cell lung cancer who had a partial response to radiotherapy plus ipilimumab. This specimen was peripheral blood, taken from a patient treated with radiotherapy plus ipilimumab. CDR3 loop: CASSQESSAGGRGYTF. The CDR3 region has the DNA TGCGCCAGCAGCCAAGAGAGCTCGGCAGGGGGCAGGGGCTACACCTTC.